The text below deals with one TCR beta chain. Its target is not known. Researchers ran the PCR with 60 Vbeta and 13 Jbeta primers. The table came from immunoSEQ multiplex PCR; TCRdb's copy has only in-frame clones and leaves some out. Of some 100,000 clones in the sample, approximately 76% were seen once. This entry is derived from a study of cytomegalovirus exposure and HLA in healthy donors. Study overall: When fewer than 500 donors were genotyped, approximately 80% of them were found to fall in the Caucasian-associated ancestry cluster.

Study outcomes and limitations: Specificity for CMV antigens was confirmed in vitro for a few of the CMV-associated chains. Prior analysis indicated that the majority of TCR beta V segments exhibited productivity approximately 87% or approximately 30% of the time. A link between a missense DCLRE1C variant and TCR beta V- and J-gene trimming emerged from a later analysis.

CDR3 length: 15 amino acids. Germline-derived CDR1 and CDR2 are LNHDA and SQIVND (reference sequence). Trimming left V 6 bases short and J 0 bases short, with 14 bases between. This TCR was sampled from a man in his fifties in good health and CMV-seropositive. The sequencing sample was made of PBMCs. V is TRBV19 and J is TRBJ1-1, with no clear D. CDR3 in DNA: TGTGCCAGTAGCCCCATCACCGCGGTGAACACTGAAGCTTTCTTT. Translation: CASSPITAVNTEAFF.